This T cell receptor (beta chain) derives from a study of OX40 agonist ivuxolimab in advanced cancers. Libraries were prepared by immunoSEQ multiplex PCR; TCRdb keeps only in-frame clonotypes and omits some of them. The data contain about 49,000 clones, roughly 85% of them seen just once; the ten biggest clones take up roughly 20%. Germline CDR1 and CDR2: SGHRS and YFSETQ. The germline V and J ends were trimmed by 0 bases and 5 bases, with 14 bases remaining between them. This CDR3 comprises 15 residues. The chain carries TRBV5-1 and TRBJ1-2; D is possibly TRBD1 (5 bases). The TCR was taken from an adult with an advanced solid tumor such as melanoma, head and neck, liver or kidney cancer. The sequencing here drew on CD4+ or CD8+ T cells sorted from blood, taken in a trial of the OX40 agonist ivuxolimab. In nucleotides, the CDR3 is TGCGCCAGCAGCTTGGGGGATGGGACGGGTTATGGCTACACCTTC. Encoded protein: CASSLGDGTGYGYTF.